The present TCR beta chain was sequenced within a study of T cells in Graves' hyperthyroidism and ophthalmopathy. Germline loops: CDR1 SGHTA, CDR2 FQGNSA. The length of the CDR3 is 15 residues. Trimming shortened V by 5 bases and J by 5 bases, and 19 bases separated the two germline ends. This clonotype was found many times. Amplification of TCR beta CDR3 regions used RNA as the template. A set of HTBI primers served as the primers for a first-round RT-PCR of the TCR CDR3. TCRdb itself ran the multiplex PCR reads through MiXCR, one entry per CDR3 protein. The sample includes hundreds of thousands of distinct CDR3 sequences, roughly 15% of them seen just once.

This clonotype was sampled from a woman between 40 and 55 years old with Graves' ophthalmopathy. Material: blood. The chain uses TRBV7-2 and TRBJ2-7; maybe TRBD1 (6 bases). CDR3 region: CASSHRGGVLNEQYF. The CDR3 nucleotides read TGTGCCAGCAGCCACCGAGGGGGAGTACTAAACGAGCAGTACTTC.